Below, 18 T cell receptor beta chains from the same sample are listed, as sequenced in a study of blood T cell repertoires in COVID-19. Clones were sequenced by immunoSEQ multiplex PCR, and TCRdb holds only the in-frame ones, with some missing. In the table there are about 82,000 clones, more than 70% of which are singletons. The sample consisted of peripheral blood. The receptors come from a woman aged 60-75 years with acute or convalescent COVID-19.

In its sample, this clone was seen a few times. The rearrangement links TRBV7-9 to TRBJ2-7; TRBD1 agrees at 7 bases. The ends lost 4 bases at V and 1 base at J; junction bases unmatched: 4. The V gene's germline CDR1 is SEHNR and CDR2 FQNEAQ (reference sequence). This CDR3 region has 14 residues. CDR3 amino acids: CASSWDRDSYEQYF. The CDR3 DNA sequence: TGTGCCAGCAGCTGGGACAGAGATTCCTACGAGCAGTACTTC.

The gene calls are TRBV1 and TRBJ1-5; the DNA was not compared with TRBD1, the D call given in the table. TRBV1 is termed a pseudogene. This CDR3 spans 15 amino acids. The CDR3 is CTRPWCTEFNQPQHF. In DNA, the CDR3 is TGCACCAGGCCCTGGTGTACAGAATTCAATCAGCCCCAGCATTTT.

This sequence joins TRBV6-1 and TRBJ2-1, with 8 positions matching TRBD2. The CDR3 extends over 16 amino acids. The junction had 6 bases not matched to a gene; V was cut back by 4 bases and J by 1 base. Germline assignment: CDR1 MNHNS and CDR2 SASEGT. CDR3 in DNA: TGTGCCAGCAGTGCACCTAGCGGGCTATCCTACAATGAGCAGTTCTTC. This translates into CASSAPSGLSYNEQFF.

The chain is built from TRBV2 and TRBJ1-1, with TRBD1 matching over 8 bases. There are 12 residues in the CDR3. J was trimmed by 6 bases and V by 6 bases; bases with no gene match: 3. Germline CDR1 SNHLY, CDR2 FYNNEI. The CDR3 nucleotides read TGTGCCAGCAGAGACAGGGGCCCTGAAGCTTTCTTT. Protein product: CASRDRGPEAFF.

The rearrangement joins TRBV6-6 to TRBJ2-3; 8 bases map to TRBD1. Germline assignment: CDR1 MNHNY and CDR2 SVGAGI (reference sequence). The V and J ends lost 10 bases and 4 bases, in that order; junction bases with no gene match: 16. This CDR3 has 16 residues. CDR3 DNA sequence: TGTGCCACCCACACCGGACAGGGTCGGTCCGCAGATACGCAGTATTTT. It yields the protein CATHTGQGRSADTQYF.

This chain connects TRBV7-9 to TRBJ1-2; tentatively, D is TRBD1 (6 bases). In germline, CDR1 is SEHNR, CDR2 FQNEAQ (reference sequence). Trimming stripped 5 bases from V and 4 bases from J, with 17 bases between. CDR3 size: 15 residues. CDR3 nucleotide sequence: TGTGCCAGCAGCCCCCGATGGGACAAAATCTATGGCTACACCTTC. Residues: CASSPRWDKIYGYTF.

This clone was seen a few times. The gene calls are TRBV9 and TRBJ2-3; TRBD2 agrees at 7 bases. The germline CDR1 and CDR2 sequences are SGDLS and YYNGEE. The CDR3 consists of 15 residues. The V gene end was trimmed by 3 bases and the J gene end by 4 bases; junction bases not matched to a gene: 8. The CDR3 DNA reads as TGTGCCAGCAGCGGGTGGGCGGGAGCGGCAGATACGCAGTATTTT. Amino acid sequence: CASSGWAGAADTQYF.

The chain couples TRBV9 to TRBJ1-4, with TRBD1 matching over 8 bases. CDR1 and CDR2 (germline): SGDLS, YYNGEE. V lost 4 bases to trimming and J lost 7 bases; unmatched junction nucleotides: 15. This CDR3 is 17 amino acids long. CDR3: CASSPRPLDRVIEKLFF. The DNA of the CDR3 is TGTGCCAGCAGCCCCCGGCCCTTGGACAGGGTAATTGAAAAACTGTTTTTT.

The J gene is TRBJ2-7, the V gene TRBV5-1; D might be TRBD1 (6 bases). Trimming took off 4 bases at V and 3 bases at J, with 8 bases between the two ends. The CDR3 is made up of 12 amino acids. Per germline, CDR1 SGHRS and CDR2 YFSETQ. The DNA of the CDR3 is TGCGCCAGCAGCCTACAGGGCTACGAGCAGTACTTC. Its translation is CASSLQGYEQYF.

This clone was seen a few times. The V and J genes are TRBV11-2 and TRBJ1-2; D is unresolved. Germline CDR1 is SGHAT and CDR2 is FQNNGV. The CDR3 is 16 residues long. Deletions cut 5 bases from V and 2 bases from J, with 18 bases between. The CDR3 DNA follows: TGTGCCAGCAGCAGAGGGATGGCTCTGGGGAACTATGGCTACACCTTC. Translated: CASSRGMALGNYGYTF.

The chain carries TRBV5-1 and TRBJ1-1, with D uncertain. This CDR3 is 13 amino acids long. CDR1 is SGHRS and CDR2 is YFSETQ in the germline V gene. Trimming removed 0 bases from V and 7 bases from J, with 10 bases in between. The chain's CDR3 is CASSLAVGREAFF. The CDR3 region has the DNA TGCGCCAGCAGCTTGGCCGTGGGCCGTGAAGCTTTCTTT.

This sequence joins TRBV7-3 and TRBJ1-1, with 8 positions matching TRBD1. The CDR3 is 15 amino acids. V was clipped by 3 bases and J by 5 bases; unmatched bases: 8. Germline V lookup: CDR1 SGHTA, CDR2 FQGTGA. The CDR3 is CASSFSGGLGTEAFF. CDR3 nucleotide sequence: TGTGCCAGCAGCTTCTCAGGGGGCTTGGGGACTGAAGCTTTCTTT.

This clone was seen a few times. The DNA of the CDR3 is TGCGCCAGCAGCTTGGAAGGGGCTAGCACAGATACGCAGTATTTT. Its translation is CASSLEGASTDTQYF. V usage is TRBV5-1 and J usage is TRBJ2-3; D may be TRBD1 (5 bases). Germline values: CDR1 SGHRS, CDR2 YFSETQ. V lost 0 bases, J lost 0 bases, and 8 bases lay in between. This CDR3 is 15 amino acids long.

The J gene is TRBJ2-2, the V gene TRBV27, with D perhaps matching TRBD1 (5 bases). Germline CDR1 reads MNHEY; CDR2 reads SMNVEV (reference sequence). This CDR3 spans 17 amino acids. Trimming pared 3 bases from V and 4 bases from J, leaving 18 bases between. The CDR3 protein is CASSFRWTSTATGELFF. In DNA form, the CDR3 reads TGTGCCAGCAGTTTTCGGTGGACCTCGACAGCCACCGGGGAGCTGTTTTTT.

A few counts support this clone. The rearrangement joins TRBV9 to TRBJ1-2; D perhaps matches TRBD1 (6 bases). Trimming cost V 2 bases and J 4 bases, with 15 bases left between them. There are 15 residues in the CDR3. Germline lookup yields CDR1 SGDLS and CDR2 YYNGEE. CDR3 nucleotides: TGTGCCAGCAGCGTCGGGGCACAGGGTGGCTATGGCTACACCTTC. Its translation is CASSVGAQGGYGYTF.

The chain combines TRBV18 with TRBJ1-3; 7 positions agree with TRBD1. After removal of 1 base from V and 0 bases from J, the junction contained 3 bases not matched to a gene. CDR1 is KGHSH, CDR2 LQKENI, per germline. CDR3 size: 16 residues. The CDR3 here is CASSPQGQFSGNTIYF. In nucleotides, the CDR3 is TGTGCCAGCTCACCACAGGGACAGTTCTCTGGAAACACCATATATTTT.

The chain is built from TRBV5-4 and TRBJ1-2; 8 positions agree with TRBD1. V shed 2 bases, J shed 5 bases, and the junction held 8 bases outside the gene matches. This CDR3 contains 15 residues. Germline V gives CDR1 SGHNT, CDR2 YYREEE (reference sequence). The DNA of the CDR3 is TGTGCCAGCAGCTTTTATTTGACAGGGGCATATGGCTACACCTTC. Residues: CASSFYLTGAYGYTF.

This clone was detected once. The chain links TRBV19 to TRBJ1-1; D is uncertain. The CDR3 is made up of 12 amino acids. CDR1 LNHDA and CDR2 SQIVND come from the germline V gene (reference sequence). V was shortened by 5 bases and J by 3 bases, with 7 bases between the two germline ends. The CDR3 DNA follows: TGTGCCAGTAGTCCTCTCTACACTGAAGCTTTCTTT. It is translated as CASSPLYTEAFF.